This T cell receptor (beta chain) is from a study of vaccination effects on CD4 cells after COVID-19. Sequencing followed a ViraFEST assay step that expanded antigen-specific CD4+ T cells with viral peptide pools. Subsequent to less than 13 days of culture, CD4+ T cells were isolated. Vaccinated participants had no history of SARS-CoV-2 infection and tested negative for nucleocapsid antibodies. With approximately 9.8 ug/ml peptides and 9.5 to 10 IU/ml IL-2, 2 million or so PBMC per well were cultured. Researchers swapped half the medium for IL-2 medium on both days 3 and 7. There are a few counts of this clone. The antigen remains undetermined. The CDR3 extends over 11 amino acids. CDR1 SGHAT and CDR2 FQNNGV come from the germline V gene. The V gene lost 5 bases and the J gene lost 13 bases, with 15 bases spanning the gap. Here immunoSEQ multiplex PCR was the method, and the copy in TCRdb shows in-frame clones only, minus some. This table holds about 27,000 clones, around 75% found once.

The starting material was CD4+ T cells from PBMCs cultured with HCoV-NL63 spike peptides, obtained before COVID-19 vaccination. The sequence was obtained from a human donor who received a COVID-19 vaccine. V is TRBV11-2 and J is TRBJ2-7; perhaps TRBD2 as D (5 bases). The chain's CDR3 is CASSLGPEGYF. CDR3 coding DNA: TGTGCCAGCAGCCTCGGACCCGAGGGCTACTTC.